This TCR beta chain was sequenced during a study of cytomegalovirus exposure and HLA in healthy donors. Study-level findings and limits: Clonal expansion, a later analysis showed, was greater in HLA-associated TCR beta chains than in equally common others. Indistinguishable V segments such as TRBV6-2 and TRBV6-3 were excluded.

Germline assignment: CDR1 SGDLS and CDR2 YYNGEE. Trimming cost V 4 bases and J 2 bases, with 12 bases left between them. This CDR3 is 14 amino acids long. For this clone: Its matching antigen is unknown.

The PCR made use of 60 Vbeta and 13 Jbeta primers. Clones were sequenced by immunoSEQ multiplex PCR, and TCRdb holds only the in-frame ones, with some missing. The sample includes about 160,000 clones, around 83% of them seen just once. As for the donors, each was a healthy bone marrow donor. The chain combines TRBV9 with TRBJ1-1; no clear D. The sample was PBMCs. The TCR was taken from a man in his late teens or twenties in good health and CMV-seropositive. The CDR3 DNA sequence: TGTGCCAGCAGCCCGAGGGCCGCCAACACTGAAGCTTTCTTT. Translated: CASSPRAANTEAFF.